The 20 T cell receptor beta chains reported below all come from one sample, sequenced in a study of monozygotic twins with inflammatory bowel disease. Using the 5' RACE reads, TCRdb records one entry per CDR3 protein without DNA. The sample has some 100,000 distinct CDR3 sequences, and its top ten clones hold about an eighth. Sample: blood. These receptors were collected from a human donor with ulcerative colitis or Crohn's disease, or a healthy co-twin of an affected twin (not recorded which).

The CDR3 is CASSPSSYNDQFF. The chain joins TRBV7-2 to TRBJ2-1; the D call from TCRdb, TRBD2, cannot be confirmed without DNA. The length of the CDR3 is 13 residues. Germline CDR1 SGHTA, CDR2 FQGNSA.

J is TRBJ1-1 and V is TRBV12-3 or TRBV12-4. This CDR3 spans 11 amino acids. Here the CDR3 reads CASSPNSGPFF.

The V gene is TRBV10-3, the J gene TRBJ1-2; TCRdb reports TRBD1, a call that lacks DNA to check it against. Germline V gene lookup returns CDR1 ENHRY and CDR2 SYGVKD. The CDR3 is 16 residues long. CDR3 protein: CAISDPRQQTNYGYTF.

The chain is built from TRBV18 and TRBJ2-1; TCRdb names TRBD1, which stays unverified in the absence of DNA. This CDR3 spans 12 amino acids. CDR1 is KGHSH and CDR2 is LQKENI in the germline V gene. This CDR3 reads CASSWNRNEQFF.

The chain carries TRBV29-1 and TRBJ2-5; TCRdb's D call, TRBD1, is unchecked because there is no DNA. The CDR3 extends over 13 amino acids. The germline V gene has CDR1 SQVTM and CDR2 ANQGSEA. CDR3 loop: CSVGQRGSETQYF.

The genes are TRBV12-3 or TRBV12-4 and TRBJ2-3; TCRdb calls TRBD2, which cannot be checked without DNA. The CDR3 is 14 residues long. The CDR3 spells CASSLILASGTQYF.

The V call is TRBV12-3 or TRBV12-4, the J call TRBJ1-4; TCRdb gives TRBD1 as the D gene, but with no DNA this cannot be confirmed. The CDR3 runs to 16 residues. The CDR3 here is CASGPNLGTGDEKLFF.

This chain joins TRBV4-2 and TRBJ2-3; the D call from TCRdb, TRBD1, cannot be confirmed without DNA. CDR3 size: 16 residues. The germline gives CDR1 LGHNA, CDR2 YNFKEQ. CDR3 loop: CASSPGAGLATDTQYF.

The V call is TRBV12-3 or TRBV12-4, the J call TRBJ1-4; absent DNA, TCRdb's TRBD1 call cannot be checked. The CDR3 covers 15 residues. This CDR3 is CASSWQGDSNEKLFF.

The chain has TRBV7-2 and TRBJ1-5. The germline CDR1 and CDR2 sequences are SGHTA and FQGNSA. The CDR3 totals 13 residues. CDR3 amino acids: CASSLTVPGAQHF.

This chain joins TRBV20-1 and TRBJ2-7; TCRdb gives TRBD1 as the D gene, but with no DNA this cannot be confirmed. The CDR3 has 13 residues. CDR1 and CDR2 (germline): DFQATT, SNEGSKA (reference sequence). CDR3 protein: CSAPTGSPYEQYF.

The J gene is TRBJ2-7, the V gene TRBV27; TCRdb lists TRBD2, though no DNA is available to test this call. Germline-derived CDR1 and CDR2 are MNHEY and SMNVEV (reference sequence). The CDR3 loop spans 19 amino acids. CDR3: CASSGTLAGGPSQSYEQYF.

The chain carries TRBV5-4 and TRBJ1-1. Germline assignment: CDR1 SGHNT and CDR2 YYREEE (reference sequence). The CDR3 sequence is 12 residues long. CDR3 sequence reads: CASSLWDTEAFF.

The rearrangement links TRBV20-1 to TRBJ2-4; TCRdb indicates TRBD2, and absent DNA this call remains unverified. The CDR3 runs to 16 residues. Germline lookup yields CDR1 DFQATT and CDR2 SNEGSKA (reference sequence). CDR3 amino acids: CSALRTSGGTKNIQYF.

The J gene is TRBJ2-7, the V gene TRBV7-9; as DNA is missing, the TRBD1 call by TCRdb cannot be tested. Germline values: CDR1 SEHNR, CDR2 FQNEAQ (reference sequence). The CDR3 consists of 15 residues. The CDR3 loop is CASSQGQAISYEQYF.

The rearrangement uses TRBV7-3 and TRBJ2-5; no DNA is available, so the TRBD2 call from TCRdb remains unchecked. Germline CDR1 and CDR2: SGHTA and FQGTGA. This CDR3 is built from 15 residues. The CDR3 region is CASSLSSGRGETQYF.

The chain recombines TRBV12-3 or TRBV12-4 with TRBJ2-6; TCRdb reports TRBD1, a call that lacks DNA to check it against. The CDR3 has 19 residues. The CDR3 sequence is CASSSLRDLPNSGANVLTF.

CDR3 protein: CASSLSGSNEKLFF. The V call is TRBV28, the J call TRBJ1-4. Per the germline V gene, CDR1 is MDHEN and CDR2 is SYDVKM. The CDR3 length is 14 residues.

The V and J genes are TRBV11-2 and TRBJ2-1; without DNA, the TCRdb call of TRBD1 cannot be checked. The CDR3 has 15 residues. Germline assignment: CDR1 SGHAT and CDR2 FQNNGV. The CDR3: CASSLELGPLNEQFF.

The chain carries TRBV5-6 and TRBJ1-1; TCRdb gives TRBD1 as the D gene, but with no DNA this cannot be confirmed. The CDR3 runs 15 residues. The germline V gene encodes CDR1 SGHDT and CDR2 YYEEEE. CDR3: CASSLVGRETIEAFF.